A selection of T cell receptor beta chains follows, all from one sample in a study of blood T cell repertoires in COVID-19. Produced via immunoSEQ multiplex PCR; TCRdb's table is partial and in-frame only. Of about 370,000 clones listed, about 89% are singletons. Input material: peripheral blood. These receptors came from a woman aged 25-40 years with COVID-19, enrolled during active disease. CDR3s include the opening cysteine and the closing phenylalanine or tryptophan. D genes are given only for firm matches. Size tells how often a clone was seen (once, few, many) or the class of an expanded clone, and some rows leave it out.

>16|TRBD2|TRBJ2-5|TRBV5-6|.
TGTGCCAGCAGCTTAGGCCTAGCGGGTTACCAAGAGACCCAGTACTTC
CASSLGLAGYQETQYF
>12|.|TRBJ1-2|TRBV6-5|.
TGTGCCAGCCACGGCGGGCCCTATGGCTACACCTTC
CASHGGPYGYTF
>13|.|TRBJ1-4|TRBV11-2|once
TGTGCCAGCAGTCCGGGTCCTAATGAAAAACTGTTTTTT
CASSPGPNEKLFF
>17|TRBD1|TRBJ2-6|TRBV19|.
TGTGCCAGTAGTATTGGGACAGGGGACTCTGGGGCCAACGTCCTGACTTTC
CASSIGTGDSGANVLTF
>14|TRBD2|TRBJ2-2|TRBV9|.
TGTGCCAGCAGCGTAGGACTAGCTGGCGTGGAGCTGTTTTTT
CASSVGLAGVELFF
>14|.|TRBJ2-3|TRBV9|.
TGTGCCAGCAGCGTTAGCACTAGCACAGATACGCAGTATTTT
CASSVSTSTDTQYF
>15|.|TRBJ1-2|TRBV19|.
TGTGCCAGTAGTCCCCCGTGGCAGGGAATACATGGCTACACCTTC
CASSPPWQGIHGYTF
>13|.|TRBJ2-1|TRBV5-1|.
TGCGCCAGCAGCTTGGGGGCCCCTAATGAGCAGTTCTTC
CASSLGAPNEQFF
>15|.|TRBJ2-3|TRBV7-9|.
TGTGCCAGCAGCTTACAGCGGAGCAGCACAGATACGCAGTATTTT
CASSLQRSSTDTQYF
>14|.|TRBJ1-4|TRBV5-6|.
TGTGCCAGCAGCTACCCCTCTCTGAGCGAAAAACTGTTTTTT
CASSYPSLSEKLFF
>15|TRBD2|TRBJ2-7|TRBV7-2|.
TGTGCCAGCAGCTCCTTAGGGACTAGCCGCTACGAGCAGTACTTC
CASSSLGTSRYEQYF
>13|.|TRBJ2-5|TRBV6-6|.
TGTGCCAGCAGTCCCAATTCCCAAGAGACCCAGTACTTC
CASSPNSQETQYF
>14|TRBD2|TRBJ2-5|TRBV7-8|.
TGTGCCAGCAGCCCCCGGGGGGAAGCTGGGACCCAGTACTTC
CASSPRGEAGTQYF
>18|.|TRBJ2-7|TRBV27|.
TGTGCCAGCAGTTCCCGCCCCACTGTAGGTCGGGGAGCCTACGAGCAGTACTTC
CASSSRPTVGRGAYEQYF
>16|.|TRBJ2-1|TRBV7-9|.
TGTGCCAGCAGCTCCGTTGGGAGGCTGGCCTCCAATGAGCAGTTCTTC
CASSSVGRLASNEQFF
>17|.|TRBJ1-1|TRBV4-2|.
TGTGCCAGCAGCCAAGATCGGCAGGGGTTAATGAACACTGAAGCTTTCTTT
CASSQDRQGLMNTEAFF
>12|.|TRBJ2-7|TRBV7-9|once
TGTGCCAGCACCTTTGCGGGTTACGAGCAGTACTTC
CASTFAGYEQYF
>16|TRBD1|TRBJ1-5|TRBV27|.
TGTGCCAGCAGTTCTATGGGGGGACAGGGTTTACAGCCCCAGCATTTT
CASSSMGGQGLQPQHF
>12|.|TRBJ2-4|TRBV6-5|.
TGTGCCAGCGCGATATCGACAGCCGCTTTGTACTTC
CASAISTAALYF
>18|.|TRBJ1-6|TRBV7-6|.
TGTGCCAGCAGCTTGGATAAGAGGAGACTAGGGTATAATTCACCCCTCCACTTT
CASSLDKRRLGYNSPLHF
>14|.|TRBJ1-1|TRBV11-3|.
TGTGCCAGCAGCTTAGTTTCTTTGGGCCCTGAAGCTTTCTTT
CASSLVSLGPEAFF
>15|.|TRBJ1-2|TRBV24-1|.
TGTGCCACCAGTGACGGACAGACTTTCATCCATGGCTACACCTTC
CATSDGQTFIHGYTF
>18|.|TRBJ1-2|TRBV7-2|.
TGTGCCAGCAGCTCCGGAGGTATATATGTAGGAGCTAACTATGGCTACACCTTC
CASSSGGIYVGANYGYTF